The clone carrying this TCR beta chain was counted at least ten times. Its antigen is as yet unknown. The CDR3 is 11 residues long. The V gene's germline CDR1 is ENHRY and CDR2 SYGVKD. V gave up 4 bases and J gave up 3 bases, with 3 bases separating them. This record comes from a study of regulatory T cells in long-lasting Graves disease. Regarding the study as a whole: TRBV28, TRBJ1-2 and TRBJ2-5 emerged as the favored segments in persistent disease.

The TCR beta library used iRepertoire HTBI primers with Arm-PCR amplification of CDR3. From the multiplex PCR reads, TCRdb called clonotypes with MiXCR, one entry per CDR3 protein. The data show 550,000 to 600,000 distinct CDR3 sequences, about 16% seen once. Time point meaning: newly diagnosed GD, antithyroid drugs for less than 3 months. There was RNA extracted from PBMCs, and the TCR library was made from it. The data also belong to a second study, concerning T cells in Graves' hyperthyroidism and ophthalmopathy. That work adds: Together with thyroid ultrasound, orbital computed tomography, serum thyroxine and TRAb, clinical symptoms were used for diagnoses. The majority of expanded thyroid clonotypes above 0.001 also appeared in blood.

The J gene is TRBJ1-1, the V gene TRBV10-3; D uncertain. The receptor comes from a man aged 18 to 35 with Graves disease. The sequences come from peripheral blood mononuclear cells (PBMCs), collected at new diagnosis, from a patient treated with antithyroid drugs. The CDR3 coding sequence is TGTGCCATCAGTGTAGACACTGAAGCTTTCTTT. This codes for CAISVDTEAFF.